The next 9 T cell receptor beta chains were all read from a single sample in a study of shared clonotypes between healthy human individuals. Method: immunoSEQ multiplex PCR; TCRdb's copy keeps in-frame clones and lacks some. Of 2 million to 2.5 million clones listed, 95% are singletons. The specimen was naive CD4+ T cells sorted from blood. Subset: CD45RA+ positively selected. The source of these receptors is a man younger than 35 in good health.

This clone was detected only once. This chain joins TRBV27 and TRBJ2-7, with D perhaps TRBD1 or TRBD2 (5 bases each). The CDR3 has 13 residues. V was trimmed by 5 bases and J by 6 bases, leaving 14 bases between them. The germline V gene has CDR1 MNHEY and CDR2 SMNVEV (reference sequence). The CDR3 loop is CASSPLGVGEQYF. CDR3 nucleotide sequence: TGTGCCAGCAGTCCCCTGGGGGTAGGCGAGCAGTACTTC.

J is TRBJ2-4 and V is TRBV11-2; D might be TRBD2 (5 bases). Germline V lookup: CDR1 SGHAT, CDR2 FQNNGV. V was clipped by 4 bases and J by 8 bases, with 15 bases between them. This CDR3 spans 14 amino acids. The CDR3 spells CASSSTAAGDIQYF. The CDR3 DNA is TGTGCCAGCAGCTCAACCGCCGCCGGGGACATTCAGTACTTC.

This chain uses TRBV2 with TRBJ2-3; 8 nucleotides line up with TRBD1. V shed 1 base, J shed 2 bases, and the junction held 5 bases outside the gene matches. Germline CDR1 and CDR2: SNHLY and FYNNEI. The CDR3 is 16 amino acids. The CDR3 DNA sequence: TGTGCCAGCAGTGAAGGAGGACAGGGCGACACAGATACGCAGTATTTT. Its translation: CASSEGGQGDTDTQYF.

V and J are TRBV30 and TRBJ2-5; 9 bases line up with TRBD2. V shed 3 bases, J shed 1 base, and the junction held 15 bases outside the gene matches. The CDR3 runs 18 residues. CDR1 is GTSNPN, CDR2 SVGIG, per germline (reference sequence). CDR3 protein: CAWSQSGRTSAFQETQYF. The CDR3 DNA is TGTGCCTGGAGCCAATCAGGGCGGACTAGCGCGTTCCAAGAGACCCAGTACTTC.

V gene TRBV30 combines with J gene TRBJ1-2; D not resolved. This CDR3 is built from 14 residues. Deletions cut 0 bases from V and 7 bases from J, with 15 bases between. The V gene's germline CDR1 is GTSNPN and CDR2 SVGIG (reference sequence). CDR3 protein: CAWSVSLHEAGYTF. Written as DNA, the CDR3 is TGTGCCTGGAGTGTTAGTCTCCATGAGGCTGGCTACACCTTC.

The chain uses TRBV12-5 and TRBJ2-1; TRBD2 matches 7 bases. The V gene end was trimmed by 0 bases and the J gene end by 8 bases; junction bases not matched to a gene: 7. From germline, CDR1 is LGHNT and CDR2 FRNRAP. This CDR3 is 15 amino acids long. The CDR3 reads CASGLVLGTNHEQFF. The CDR3 bases are TGTGCTAGTGGTTTGGTGCTGGGGACTAACCATGAGCAGTTCTTC. Complete variable domain (other parts from reference TRBV12-5 and TRBJ2-1): DARVTQTPRHKVTEMGQEVTMRCQPILGHNTVFWYRQTMMQGLELLAYFRNRAPLDDSGMPKDRFSAEMPDATLATLKIQPSEPRDSAVYFCASGLVLGTNHEQFFGPGTRLTVL.

V gene TRBV2 combines with J gene TRBJ2-3; D gene unclear. The CDR3 runs to 14 residues. CDR1 is SNHLY and CDR2 is FYNNEI in the germline V gene. The V and J ends lost 7 bases and 0 bases respectively, with 11 bases between them. CDR3 nucleotide sequence: TGTGCCAGCAAGAAGGCCTCTAGCACAGATACGCAGTATTTT. This sequence encodes CASKKASSTDTQYF.

This rearrangement joins TRBV21-1 to TRBJ2-2. TRBV21-1 constitutes a pseudogene. This CDR3 spans 23 amino acids. In DNA, the CDR3 is TGTGCCAGCACACAATGGGTTACGGGCAGAGCCCTTAGTACTTTCGCGAACACCGGGGAGCTGTTTTTT. Translation: CASTQWVTGRALSTFANTGELFF.

This clone was recorded only once. This rearrangement joins TRBV5-1 to TRBJ2-1, with 8 nucleotides matching TRBD1. Germline V lookup: CDR1 SGHRS, CDR2 YFSETQ. The J segment lost 5 bases and the V segment lost 2 bases, leaving 9 bases of the junction unmatched. The CDR3 is made up of 16 amino acids. Here the CDR3 DNA reads TGCGCCAGCAGCTTTTTCCCGGACAGGGTTGACAATGAGCAGTTCTTC. Its protein is CASSFFPDRVDNEQFF.